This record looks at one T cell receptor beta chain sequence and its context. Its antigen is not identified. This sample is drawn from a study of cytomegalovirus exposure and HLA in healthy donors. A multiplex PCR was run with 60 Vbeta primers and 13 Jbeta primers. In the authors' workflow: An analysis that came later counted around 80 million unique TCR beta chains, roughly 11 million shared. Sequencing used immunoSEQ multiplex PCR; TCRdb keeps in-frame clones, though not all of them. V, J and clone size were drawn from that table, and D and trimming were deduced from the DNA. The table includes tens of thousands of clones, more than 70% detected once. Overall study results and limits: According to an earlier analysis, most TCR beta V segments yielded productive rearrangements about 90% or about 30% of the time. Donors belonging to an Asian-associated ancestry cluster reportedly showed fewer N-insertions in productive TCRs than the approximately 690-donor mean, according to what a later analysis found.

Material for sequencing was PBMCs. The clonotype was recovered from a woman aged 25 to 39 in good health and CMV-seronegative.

The CDR3 region is CASKTGTSTDTQYF. As DNA, the CDR3 is TGTGCCAGCAAGACCGGGACTAGCACAGATACGCAGTATTTT. The chain is built from TRBV6-5 and TRBJ2-3; D may be TRBD2 (6 bases). Per germline, CDR1 MNHEY and CDR2 SVGAGI. The ends were cut back, 7 bases at V and 0 bases at J, with 11 bases in the middle. The CDR3 spans 14 residues.